Presented here are 25 T cell receptor beta chains from one specimen sequenced in a study of tumor-infiltrating lymphocytes in localized non-small cell lung cancer. Produced via immunoSEQ multiplex PCR; TCRdb's table is partial and in-frame only. Here the sample spans 5,200 or so clones, 66% being singletons. The specimen was lung tumor tissue. The receptor source for this set is a human donor with non-small cell lung cancer.

This clone has only a few counts. V gene TRBV9 combines with J gene TRBJ1-1; D is unresolved. In germline, CDR1 is SGDLS, CDR2 YYNGEE. The CDR3 covers 12 residues. Trimming removed 4 bases from V and 7 bases from J, with 11 bases in between. DNA for the CDR3: TGTGCCAGCAGCCCCCAGATAGGTGAAGCTTTCTTT. Protein product: CASSPQIGEAFF.

This clone has only a few counts. The chain is built from TRBV5-1 and TRBJ2-2; no definite D call. The CDR3 spans 14 residues. V was pared by 0 bases and J by 1 base, with 4 bases between. The germline V gene has CDR1 SGHRS and CDR2 YFSETQ. The CDR3 region is CASSLGQNTGELFF. The CDR3 DNA is TGCGCCAGCAGCTTGGGACAGAACACCGGGGAGCTGTTTTTT.

J is TRBJ2-1 and V is TRBV5-1; TRBD1 agrees at 7 bases. Trimming removed 4 bases from V and 0 bases from J; junction bases left unmatched: 4. There are 15 residues in the CDR3. CDR1 and CDR2 from the germline V gene are SGHRS and YFSETQ. The CDR3 nucleotides are TGCGCCAGCAGCAGGGGGACAGACTCCTACAATGAGCAGTTCTTC. Translated, it gives CASSRGTDSYNEQFF.

The V and J genes are TRBV30 and TRBJ1-5; 7 bases match TRBD1. V shed 5 bases, J shed 6 bases, and the junction held 7 bases outside the gene matches. The V gene's germline CDR1 is GTSNPN and CDR2 SVGIG (reference sequence). The CDR3 sequence is 13 residues long. The CDR3 loop reads CAWGRGSPQPQHF. Here the CDR3 DNA reads TGTGCCTGGGGCAGGGGGTCTCCTCAGCCCCAGCATTTT.

This clone appeared once. The V and J genes are TRBV5-1 and TRBJ2-7; tentatively, D is TRBD1 or TRBD2 (5 bases each). From germline, CDR1 is SGHRS and CDR2 YFSETQ. The CDR3 sequence is 18 residues long. Trimming left V 1 base short and J 0 bases short, with 20 bases between. The CDR3 protein is CASSLTRSRGLGSYEQYF. CDR3 bases: TGCGCCAGCAGCTTGACGCGTTCGAGGGGCCTGGGCTCCTACGAGCAGTACTTC.

The CDR3 nucleotides are TGTGCCAGCAGTGAAATACCGGGACCCGGGACACTACAGCCCCAGCATTTT. It translates to CASSEIPGPGTLQPQHF. The chain uses TRBV6-1 and TRBJ1-5; D possibly corresponds to TRBD1 (6 bases). The CDR3 extends over 17 amino acids. Germline CDR1 MNHNS, CDR2 SASEGT. V was shortened by 2 bases and J by 7 bases, with 21 bases between the two germline ends.

As DNA, the CDR3 is TGTGCCAGCTCACCAGGGCTATCCGGCGAGCAGTACGTC. Its translation is CASSPGLSGEQYV. V gene TRBV18 combines with J gene TRBJ2-7; D is unclear. Trimming pared 2 bases from V and 6 bases from J, leaving 11 bases between. Germline V lookup: CDR1 KGHSH, CDR2 LQKENI. The length of the CDR3 is 13 residues.

V and J are TRBV19 and TRBJ2-1, with TRBD1 identical over 8 bases. Germline assignment: CDR1 LNHDA and CDR2 SQIVND (reference sequence). The CDR3 consists of 15 residues. Trimming took 5 bases from V and 5 from J; bases not matched to a gene: 8. The CDR3 DNA is TGTGCCAGTAGTTTACAAGGACAGGGACACAATGAGCAGTTCTTC. Amino acid sequence: CASSLQGQGHNEQFF.

This clone has more than one count but fewer than ten. The J gene is TRBJ2-1, the V gene TRBV13; 8 bases are a match to TRBD2. With V trimmed by 1 base and J by 1 base, 3 bases remained unmatched. This CDR3 contains 16 residues. The V gene's germline CDR1 is PRHDT and CDR2 FYEKMQ (reference sequence). The CDR3 DNA reads as TGTGCCAGCAGCTTAGTAGCGGGAACTTCCTACAATGAGCAGTTCTTC. It translates to CASSLVAGTSYNEQFF. Full variable domain (outside the CDR3, taken from reference TRBV13 and TRBJ2-1): AAGVIQSPRHLIKEKRETATLKCYPIPRHDTVYWYQQGPGQDPQFLISFYEKMQSDKGSIPDRFSAQQFSDYHSELNMSSLELGDSALYFCASSLVAGTSYNEQFFGPGTRLTVL.

The rearrangement joins TRBV5-8 to TRBJ2-5; 11 bases are a match to TRBD2. V lost 4 bases, J lost 5 bases, and 7 bases stayed unmatched. The CDR3 runs 15 residues. The germline gives CDR1 SGHTS, CDR2 YDEGEE. CDR3 sequence: CASSPIWTSGETQYF. The CDR3 DNA sequence: TGTGCCAGCAGCCCAATCTGGACTAGCGGGGAGACCCAGTACTTC.

The chain employs TRBV6-4 and TRBJ2-3; perhaps TRBD2 as D (5 bases). The CDR3 sequence is 14 residues long. CDR1 and CDR2 from the germline V gene are MRHNA and SNTAGT. V was cut by 2 bases and J by 0 bases, with 6 bases left in between. The CDR3 region is CASSDGSSTDTQYF. The CDR3 DNA is TGTGCCAGCAGTGACGGGAGTAGCACAGATACGCAGTATTTT.

The rearrangement joins TRBV30 to TRBJ2-7; 7 bases line up with TRBD1. Per the germline V gene, CDR1 is GTSNPN and CDR2 is SVGIG (reference sequence). The ends lost 0 bases at V and 5 bases at J; junction bases unmatched: 4. The CDR3 totals 13 residues. The CDR3 is CAWSVRGGDEQYF. The CDR3 nucleotides read TGTGCCTGGAGTGTACGAGGGGGCGACGAGCAGTACTTC.

By sample fraction, this clone is large (0.1 to 1%). The chain carries TRBV18 and TRBJ1-1; unclear D gene. Trimming took 1 base from V and 2 from J, leaving 8 bases between them. CDR3 length: 14 amino acids. CDR1 KGHSH and CDR2 LQKENI come from the germline V gene. The CDR3 region has the DNA TGTGCCAGCTCACCACTCCCAGGAAACACTGAAGCTTTCTTT. It codes for CASSPLPGNTEAFF.

The chain is built from TRBV10-2 and TRBJ2-3; 12 bases agree with TRBD1. Germline CDR1 reads WSHSY; CDR2 reads SAAADI. The CDR3 covers 14 residues. The V gene end was trimmed by 9 bases and the J gene end by 4 bases; junction bases not matched to a gene: 5. CDR3: CASRDRGPADTQYF. DNA for the CDR3: TGCGCCAGTAGGGACAGGGGGCCTGCAGATACGCAGTATTTT.

This chain links TRBV27 with TRBJ1-2; D uncertain. The CDR3 sequence is 14 residues long. Germline CDR1 MNHEY, CDR2 SMNVEV (reference sequence). Trimming left V 2 bases short and J 2 bases short, with 9 bases between. The chain's CDR3 is CASSLKGRNYGYTF. CDR3 nucleotides: TGTGCCAGCAGTTTAAAAGGGCGGAACTATGGCTACACCTTC.

The chain employs TRBV5-5 and TRBJ1-5; D gene ambiguous. V was pared by 4 bases and J by 0 bases, with 8 bases between. This CDR3 is built from 14 residues. Germline V CDR1 and CDR2: SGHKS, YYEKEE (reference sequence). The CDR3 bases are TGTGCCAGCAGCCTCCACTATAGCAATCAGCCCCAGCATTTT. It translates to CASSLHYSNQPQHF.

The chain combines TRBV28 with TRBJ2-1, with D hard to call. This CDR3 comprises 12 residues. From germline, CDR1 is MDHEN and CDR2 SYDVKM. V was cut by 5 bases and J by 10 bases, with 12 bases left in between. The CDR3 spells CASSDGGREQFF. CDR3 sequence (DNA): TGTGCCAGCAGTGACGGCGGCAGGGAGCAGTTCTTC.

This clone was detected once. This chain links TRBV9 with TRBJ2-5; the D gene is possibly TRBD1 (6 bases). Germline V gene lookup returns CDR1 SGDLS and CDR2 YYNGEE. This CDR3 spans 16 amino acids. Trimming stripped 4 bases from V and 3 bases from J, with 19 bases between. CDR3 residues: CASSPRTYSGEETQYF. CDR3 bases: TGTGCCAGCAGCCCCAGGACATACTCAGGGGAAGAGACCCAGTACTTC.

The rearrangement joins TRBV7-9 to TRBJ2-1, with 12 bases fitting TRBD2. The CDR3 has 16 amino acids. Looked up from germline, CDR1 is SEHNR and CDR2 is FQNEAQ (reference sequence). V shed 5 bases and J 9 bases; nucleotides not matched to a gene: 11. The CDR3, as DNA: TGTGCCAGCAGCCCGCCAGGACTAGCGGGAATTGTTGAGCAGTTCTTC. This translates into CASSPPGLAGIVEQFF.

The chain carries TRBV6-6 and TRBJ1-4, with TRBD1 as a possible D gene (5 bases). Germline assignment: CDR1 MNHNY and CDR2 SVGAGI (reference sequence). This CDR3 comprises 16 residues. V was pared by 0 bases and J by 4 bases, with 12 bases between. Here the CDR3 reads CASSYSRAGGNEKLFF. The DNA of the CDR3 is TGTGCCAGCAGTTACTCGAGGGCCGGGGGTAATGAAAAACTGTTTTTT.

This clone was seen just once. The J gene is TRBJ2-1, the V gene TRBV9; 9 bases fit TRBD1. The germline CDR1 and CDR2 sequences are SGDLS and YYNGEE. The V segment lost 1 base and the J segment 6 bases; nucleotides outside the gene matches: 8. The CDR3 contains 16 residues. The CDR3 DNA follows: TGTGCCAGCAGCGTATCTGTAGGGACAGGGATCAATGAGCAGTTCTTC. Translation: CASSVSVGTGINEQFF.

This chain connects TRBV9 to TRBJ2-2, with D tentatively TRBD2 (6 bases). V was clipped by 4 bases and J by 8 bases, with 18 bases between them. The germline gives CDR1 SGDLS, CDR2 YYNGEE. The CDR3 has 15 amino acids. CDR3 in DNA: TGTGCCAGCAGCCCCCGGGGCTCGGAGGGTGGGGAGCTGTTTTTT. Its translation is CASSPRGSEGGELFF.

This chain joins TRBV9 and TRBJ2-2, with D perhaps matching TRBD2 (6 bases). The CDR3 length is 15 residues. Germline values: CDR1 SGDLS, CDR2 YYNGEE. The germline V and J ends were trimmed by 4 bases and 5 bases, with 15 bases remaining between them. CDR3 nucleotides: TGTGCCAGCAGCCCTCGAGGAGGAGGGACCGGGGAGCTGTTTTTT. Translating it yields CASSPRGGGTGELFF.

The chain has TRBV7-2 and TRBJ2-3; unclear D gene. The CDR3 extends over 17 amino acids. V was clipped by 7 bases and J by 3 bases, with 23 bases between them. The germline V gene encodes CDR1 SGHTA and CDR2 FQGNSA. The CDR3 DNA reads as TGTGCCAGCACCCAAGAGGCTGGGTCCGGCTTTACAGATACGCAGTATTTT. Translation gives CASTQEAGSGFTDTQYF.

V is TRBV9 and J is TRBJ2-2; TRBD1 or TRBD2 may be the D gene (5 bases each). Germline CDR1 and CDR2: SGDLS and YYNGEE. The CDR3 has 15 residues. Trimming pared 4 bases from V and 7 bases from J, leaving 17 bases between. This chain's CDR3 is CASSPPTGRVGELFF. For the CDR3, the DNA is TGTGCCAGCAGCCCCCCAACGGGACGCGTCGGGGAGCTGTTTTTT. Using reference TRBV9 and TRBJ2-2 for the parts outside the CDR3, the full variable domain is DSGVTQTPKHLITATGQRVTLRCSPRSGDLSVYWYQQSLDQGLQFLIQYYNGEERAKGNILERFSAQQFPDLHSELNLSSLELGDSALYFCASSPPTGRVGELFFGEGSRLTVL.